This TCR beta chain was documented in a study of T-cell reconstitution after alpha-beta-depleted transplantation in children. A library of TCRbeta sequences, prepared with unique molecular identifiers, was generated. MiXCR, applied by TCRdb to the PCR reads, yields one record per CDR3 protein. The sample includes about 360,000 distinct CDR3 sequences, 10% to 15% of them seen just once. Germline V lookup: CDR1 LGHDT, CDR2 YNNKEL (reference sequence). CDR3 length equals 17 residues. With 2 bases removed from V and 1 base from J, the gap between germline ends came to 12 bases. At least ten counts were recorded for this clonotype.

This receptor was taken from a human donor who donated a stem cell graft to a child with Fanconi anemia. This sequence joins TRBV3-1 and TRBJ2-6; tentative D call: TRBD1 (7 bases). This material consisted of PBMCs, taken from the stem cell graft. CDR3 sequence: CASSQFQGGSGANVLTF. The CDR3 DNA reads TGTGCCAGCAGCCAATTCCAGGGGGGATCTGGGGCCAACGTCCTGACTTTC. Variable domain in full (rest from reference TRBV3-1 and TRBJ2-6): DTAVSQTPKYLVTQMGNDKSIKCEQNLGHDTMYWYKQDSKKFLKIMFSYNNKELIINETVPNRFSPKSPDKAHLNLHINSLELGDSAVYFCASSQFQGGSGANVLTFGAGSRLTVL.